Presented here are 9 T cell receptor beta chains from one specimen sequenced in a study of T cell responses to AZD1222 COVID-19 vaccine (TCRdb year 2021). Library prep was done by the immunoSEQ multiplex PCR assay. Held by TCRdb, this immuneACCESS table contains in-frame sequences only and omits some clones. Under half of the omission traces to an unresolved V gene where checked; the cause of the rest is unknown. The table for this sample lists over 90,000 clones; approximately 87% of them were counted only once. The ten top clones hold around an eighth of the sample. Explained via the paper, the time point label denotes: about 28 days (+/-7) after the second vaccine dose. Source: peripheral blood, taken 28 days after the second AZD1222 dose. The receptor source for this set is an adult who received the AZD1222 COVID-19 vaccine.

This clone was detected once. The CDR3: CASSPRQGRSEAFF. The DNA for the CDR3 is TGTGCCAGCTCACCACGACAGGGGAGGTCTGAAGCTTTCTTT. The rearrangement joins TRBV18 to TRBJ1-1; 8 nucleotides align to TRBD1. Trimming at V came to 1 base and at J to 6 bases, leaving 4 bases not matched to a gene. The germline CDR1 and CDR2 sequences are KGHSH and LQKENI. CDR3 length: 14 amino acids.

The genes are TRBV5-4 and TRBJ1-2; possibly TRBD1 for D (6 bases). V lost 1 base and J lost 2, with 9 bases in between. The CDR3 length is 14 residues. The germline CDR1 and CDR2 sequences are SGHNT and YYREEE (reference sequence). CDR3 in amino acids: CASSLPGENYGYTF. DNA for the CDR3: TGTGCCAGCAGCTTGCCAGGGGAGAACTATGGCTACACCTTC.

This chain uses TRBV5-5 with TRBJ2-7, with a possible D match to TRBD2 (6 bases). V lost 2 bases, J lost 3 bases, and 12 bases lay in between. This CDR3 is 14 amino acids long. Germline CDR1 and CDR2: SGHKS and YYEKEE (reference sequence). The DNA for the CDR3 is TGTGCCAGCAGCTTTGGACGGGAGTTCTACGAGCAGTACTTC. It specifies CASSFGREFYEQYF.

The genes are TRBV9 and TRBJ1-1, with D perhaps TRBD1 (6 bases). CDR3 length equals 14 residues. Trimming cost V 4 bases and J 1 base, with 11 bases left between them. Per germline, CDR1 SGDLS and CDR2 YYNGEE. The CDR3 region has the DNA TGTGCCAGCAGCATATTACAGGGGAACACTGAAGCTTTCTTT. Translating gives CASSILQGNTEAFF.

This clone is a singleton in its sample. V and J are TRBV19 and TRBJ1-2; D is ambiguous. V lost 2 bases and J 0 bases, leaving 16 bases between the germline ends. From germline, CDR1 is LNHDA and CDR2 SQIVND (reference sequence). The CDR3 extends over 17 amino acids. CDR3 coding DNA: TGTGCCAGTAGTATATGGAGGGAGGGCCCAGCTAACTATGGCTACACCTTC. This encodes CASSIWREGPANYGYTF.

The rearrangement uses TRBV4-1 and TRBJ2-3; TRBD2 agrees at 11 bases. Looked up from germline, CDR1 is MGHRA and CDR2 is YSYEKL. This CDR3 is built from 17 residues. Trimming at V came to 0 bases and at J to 5 bases, leaving 7 bases not matched to a gene. DNA of the CDR3: TGCGCCAGCAGCCAAGACCCGCTAGCGGGGGGCCTAGATACGCAGTATTTT. Translation gives CASSQDPLAGGLDTQYF.

The chain combines TRBV7-2 with TRBJ2-2; either TRBD1 or TRBD2 may fit D (5 bases each). V dropped 7 bases and J dropped 0 bases, with 9 bases sitting between them. The CDR3 totals 14 residues. Germline V gene lookup returns CDR1 SGHTA and CDR2 FQGNSA. CDR3 in amino acids: CASTSGPNTGELFF. CDR3 DNA: TGTGCCAGCACCTCGGGGCCGAACACCGGGGAGCTGTTTTTT.

The J gene is TRBJ2-7, the V gene TRBV7-2, with D maybe TRBD1 (6 bases). CDR1 is SGHTA and CDR2 is FQGNSA in the germline V gene. The CDR3 is 12 residues long. V dropped 6 bases and J dropped 3 bases, with 9 bases sitting between them. The chain's CDR3 is CASSTGNYEQYF. For the CDR3, the DNA is TGTGCCAGCAGTACAGGGAACTACGAGCAGTACTTC. The full variable domain, in which reference TRBV7-2 and TRBJ2-7 provide the parts outside the CDR3, is GAGVSQSPSNKVTEKGKDVELRCDPISGHTALYWYRQSLGQGLEFLIYFQGNSAPDKSGLPSDRFSAERTGGSVSTLTIQRTQQEDSAVYLCASSTGNYEQYFGPGTRLTVT.

This rearrangement joins TRBV7-2 to TRBJ2-1; 14 nucleotides line up with TRBD2. V lost 6 bases, J lost 6 bases, and 4 bases stayed unmatched. Germline V gene lookup returns CDR1 SGHTA and CDR2 FQGNSA. CDR3 length equals 15 residues. CDR3 region: CASSQGLAGGNEQFF. In nucleotides, the CDR3 is TGTGCCAGCAGTCAAGGACTAGCGGGGGGCAATGAGCAGTTCTTC.